The clone carrying this TCR beta chain has a single count. This table comes from immunoSEQ multiplex PCR, and its TCRdb copy is limited to in-frame clones, with some not included. Seen here are some 250,000 clones, around 90% observed once, and the top ten hold 1.2%. Deletions cut 1 base from V and 1 base from J, with 7 bases between. The CDR3 is 14 amino acids. Germline-derived CDR1 and CDR2 are LGHDT and YNNKEL (reference sequence). The sample comes from a study of blood T cell repertoires in COVID-19. The wider study: T cells, B-cell-depleted T cells, or PBMCs provided the cDNA or gDNA that served as material.

The sequence came from a human donor in a cohort exposed to, infected with or recovered from COVID-19 (not recorded which). The donor label of this sample is uncertain. Sequencing was performed on PBMCs or T cells enriched from blood (not recorded which). The chain combines TRBV3-1 (or the pseudogene TRBV3-2) with TRBJ1-1, with D possibly being TRBD1 (5 bases). CDR3 bases: TGTGCCAGCAGCCAAGGACAGTGGAACACTGAAGCTTTCTTT. Amino acids: CASSQGQWNTEAFF.